The 30 T cell receptor beta chains below all came from one sample that was sequenced in a study of control samples from healthy donors and cancer patients. Sequenced by immunoSEQ multiplex PCR; TCRdb stores in-frame clones only, minus some. Of 100,000 to 150,000 clones listed, roughly 90% are singletons. The sample taken for sequencing was blood. The source is a man between 18 and 29 years old in good health.

CDR3 DNA: TGTGCCAGCAGCTTGCTGCGGAGGCCCCTTGAGCAGTTCTTC. Its translation: CASSLLRRPLEQFF. The chain uses TRBV5-8 and TRBJ2-1, with D possibly TRBD2 on 5 matching bases. The CDR3 covers 14 residues. Germline lookup yields CDR1 SGHTS and CDR2 YDEGEE. The V end lost 1 base, the J end lost 9 bases, and 14 bases lay between the germline ends.

This clone has just one count. The rearrangement uses TRBV27 and TRBJ2-7, with D unresolved. This CDR3 spans 11 amino acids. The germline V and J ends were trimmed by 4 bases and 3 bases, with 4 bases remaining between them. Germline V lookup: CDR1 MNHEY, CDR2 SMNVEV (reference sequence). The CDR3 loop reads CASSSFYEQYF. Written as DNA, the CDR3 is TGTGCCAGCAGTTCCTTCTACGAGCAGTACTTC.

This chain uses TRBV15 with TRBJ2-1; D may be TRBD2 (6 bases). With 4 bases removed from V and 7 bases from J, the gap between germline ends came to 14 bases. Germline V lookup: CDR1 LNHNV, CDR2 YYDKDF (reference sequence). This CDR3 region has 14 residues. CDR3 loop: CATSTRLVANEQFF. Written as DNA, the CDR3 is TGTGCCACCAGCACCAGACTAGTGGCGAATGAGCAGTTCTTC.

The chain uses TRBV11-2 and TRBJ2-5; D not resolved. Trimming removed 4 bases at V and 5 bases at J, with 11 bases between. The CDR3 has 13 residues. CDR1 SGHAT and CDR2 FQNNGV come from the germline V gene. CDR3 nucleotide sequence: TGTGCCAGCAGCTCCCCGGTGCAGGAGACCCAGTACTTC. It encodes CASSSPVQETQYF.

This rearrangement joins TRBV7-3 to TRBJ2-2, with D tentatively TRBD1 (5 bases). Trimming shortened V by 5 bases and J by 1 base, and 20 bases separated the two germline ends. The CDR3 totals 18 residues. Germline V gene data show CDR1 as SGHTA and CDR2 as FQGTGA. The CDR3 DNA reads TGTGCCAGCAGCCTCCACCCATCGACAGAACTGAACACCGGGGAGCTGTTTTTT. It codes for CASSLHPSTELNTGELFF.

The rearrangement links TRBV19 to TRBJ1-1, with a weak D call TRBD1 (5 bases). The germline CDR1 and CDR2 sequences are LNHDA and SQIVND (reference sequence). The V gene lost 3 bases and the J gene lost 0 bases, with 11 bases spanning the gap. The CDR3 totals 15 residues. The CDR3 DNA sequence: TGTGCCAGTAGTATTACAGGTTCTATGAACACTGAAGCTTTCTTT. This encodes CASSITGSMNTEAFF. Filled out from reference TRBV19 and TRBJ1-1, the complete variable domain reads DGGITQSPKYLFRKEGQNVTLSCEQNLNHDAMYWYRQDPGQGLRLIYYSQIVNDFQKGDIAEGYSVSREKKESFPLTVTSAQKNPTAFYLCASSITGSMNTEAFFGQGTRLTVV.

The chain links TRBV19 to TRBJ1-2; TRBD1 matches at 7 bases. Germline loops: CDR1 LNHDA, CDR2 SQIVND (reference sequence). V lost 6 bases to trimming and J lost 2 bases; unmatched junction nucleotides: 12. The CDR3 consists of 16 residues. The CDR3 reads CASSLSPGQRNYGYTF. The CDR3 DNA sequence: TGTGCCAGTAGCCTAAGCCCGGGACAGAGAAACTATGGCTACACCTTC.

The rearrangement joins TRBV2 to TRBJ2-7; D gene ambiguous. There are 14 residues in the CDR3. Between the trimmed V and J ends, which lost 4 bases and 0 bases, there was a span of 10 bases. The germline gives CDR1 SNHLY, CDR2 FYNNEI. The CDR3 is CASSAALSSYEQYF. CDR3 coding DNA: TGTGCCAGCAGTGCGGCGTTGAGCTCCTACGAGCAGTACTTC.

The sample holds one count of this clone. The genes are TRBV10-3 and TRBJ2-3, with 9 positions matching TRBD2. V was pared by 0 bases and J by 4 bases, with 8 bases of the junction left unmatched. The CDR3 has 17 amino acids. The V gene's germline CDR1 is ENHRY and CDR2 SYGVKD. CDR3 sequence reads: CAISESTIGGRADTQYF. In DNA form, the CDR3 reads TGTGCCATCAGTGAGTCGACCATAGGCGGGAGGGCAGATACGCAGTATTTT.

The chain uses TRBV28 and TRBJ2-7, with a possible D match to TRBD2 (5 bases). V lost 9 bases, J lost 2 bases, and 23 bases lay in between. This CDR3 is built from 16 residues. Germline lookup yields CDR1 MDHEN and CDR2 SYDVKM. CDR3 residues: CASTPIPGRGPYEQYF. CDR3 DNA: TGTGCCAGTACTCCTATCCCCGGACGAGGGCCCTACGAGCAGTACTTC.

The chain is built from TRBV11-2 and TRBJ2-3; 8 bases fit TRBD1. Germline CDR1 and CDR2: SGHAT and FQNNGV. The J segment lost 5 bases and the V segment lost 4 bases, leaving 5 bases of the junction unmatched. The CDR3 has 14 amino acids. CDR3 protein: CASSYRGYEDTQYF. The CDR3 DNA reads TGTGCCAGCAGCTACAGGGGGTATGAAGATACGCAGTATTTT.

The chain is built from TRBV19 and TRBJ1-2, with no clear D. The length of the CDR3 is 15 residues. Germline lookup yields CDR1 LNHDA and CDR2 SQIVND (reference sequence). V was shortened by 3 bases and J by 0 bases, with 11 bases between the two germline ends. CDR3 coding DNA: TGTGCCAGTAGTATGGCGGAGAAGCCTAACTATGGCTACACCTTC. This translates into CASSMAEKPNYGYTF.

The chain employs TRBV7-2 and TRBJ2-7; D remains ambiguous. The germline V gene has CDR1 SGHTA and CDR2 FQGNSA. The CDR3 contains 13 residues. The ends were cut back, 2 bases at V and 2 bases at J, with 7 bases in the middle. The CDR3 sequence: CASSLTDPYEQYF. The CDR3 DNA follows: TGTGCCAGCAGCTTAACGGATCCCTACGAGCAGTACTTC.

This clone was detected only a few times. The chain carries TRBV6-4 and TRBJ2-1; 10 nucleotides match TRBD2. Germline CDR1 reads MRHNA; CDR2 reads SNTAGT. The CDR3 runs 16 residues. V lost 3 bases and J lost 7; bases outside the gene matches: 9. In nucleotides, the CDR3 is TGTGCCAGCAGTGAGGCCGGACTAGCGGAAGTAAATGAGCAGTTCTTC. Amino acid sequence: CASSEAGLAEVNEQFF.

The V and J genes are TRBV20-1 and TRBJ1-1; D is uncertain. CDR1 and CDR2 (germline): DFQATT, SNEGSKA (reference sequence). The CDR3 has 11 amino acids. V gave up 0 bases and J gave up 8 bases, with 7 bases separating them. The chain's CDR3 is CSARDRLEAFF. CDR3 sequence (DNA): TGCAGTGCTAGAGATAGATTGGAAGCTTTCTTT.

This chain joins TRBV28 and TRBJ1-4, with D possibly being TRBD1 (6 bases). Germline assignment: CDR1 MDHEN and CDR2 SYDVKM. The V gene lost 2 bases and the J gene lost 8 bases, with 12 bases spanning the gap. The CDR3 runs to 14 residues. The CDR3 region has the DNA TGTGCCAGCAGTTTAGGAGGGGGAGGCGAAAAACTGTTTTTT. Translated, it gives CASSLGGGGEKLFF.

The chain uses TRBV2 and TRBJ1-2; no definite D call. CDR3 size: 12 residues. V lost 3 bases and J 4 bases, leaving 6 bases between the germline ends. CDR1 and CDR2 from the germline V gene are SNHLY and FYNNEI. The CDR3: CASSDGLYGYTF. CDR3 DNA sequence: TGTGCCAGCAGTGACGGCCTCTATGGCTACACCTTC.

The chain is built from TRBV30 and TRBJ2-7, with no clear D. V was trimmed by 4 bases and J by 2 bases, leaving 6 bases between them. In germline, CDR1 is GTSNPN, CDR2 SVGIG (reference sequence). The CDR3 has 11 residues. In DNA, the CDR3 is TGTGCCTGGACGAATACCTACGAGCAGTACTTC. Its translation: CAWTNTYEQYF.

The chain recombines TRBV30 with TRBJ1-4; possible D gene TRBD1, 5 bases. CDR1 and CDR2 from the germline V gene are GTSNPN and SVGIG (reference sequence). Trimming stripped 1 base from V and 5 bases from J, with 11 bases between. CDR3 length: 14 residues. The CDR3 reads CAWSEGTGNEKLFF. The CDR3 DNA reads TGTGCCTGGAGTGAGGGGACGGGGAATGAAAAACTGTTTTTT.

The table lists this clone with a count of one. CDR3 sequence (DNA): TGTGCCAGCAGTCTTCCCGGGGCGGGAGGACGCGAGCAGTACTTC. It translates to CASSLPGAGGREQYF. The chain is built from TRBV27 and TRBJ2-7; 8 positions match TRBD2. Germline V gene sequence: CDR1 MNHEY, CDR2 SMNVEV (reference sequence). Trimming cost V 5 bases and J 6 bases; bases outside gene matches: 12. The CDR3 contains 15 residues.

The rearrangement uses TRBV18 and TRBJ2-7; a possible D gene is TRBD2 (6 bases). The V gene lost 3 bases and the J gene lost 1 base, with 10 bases spanning the gap. The CDR3 sequence is 14 residues long. CDR1 and CDR2 from the germline V gene are KGHSH and LQKENI. Here the CDR3 DNA reads TGTGCCAGCTCACCTGGCGGGGTTTCCTACGAGCAGTACTTC. Amino acids: CASSPGGVSYEQYF.

The table lists this clone with a few counts. V gene TRBV11-3 combines with J gene TRBJ1-1; 11 positions agree with TRBD1. The germline CDR1 and CDR2 sequences are SGHNT and YENEEA. J was trimmed by 2 bases and V by 5 bases; bases with no gene match: 4. This CDR3 spans 15 amino acids. CDR3 region: CASSRGQGENTEAFF. The CDR3, as DNA: TGTGCCAGCAGCAGGGGACAGGGGGAAAACACTGAAGCTTTCTTT.

Comments on this clone: The junction does not match germline at one end; this may be a read error. The chain has TRBV27 and TRBJ1-4, with no clear D. This CDR3 spans 13 amino acids. Germline V lookup: CDR1 MNHEY, CDR2 SMNVEV (reference sequence). The CDR3 reads CASRFRIGEKLFF. The CDR3 nucleotides read TGTGCCAGCCGTTTTAGGATCGGTGAAAAACTGTTTTTT.

The rearrangement joins TRBV19 to TRBJ2-2; D gene unclear. This CDR3 spans 13 amino acids. CDR1 is LNHDA and CDR2 is SQIVND in the germline V gene (reference sequence). The V and J ends lost 0 bases and 6 bases respectively, with 5 bases between them. The CDR3 region is CASSIDEAGELFF. The CDR3 DNA sequence: TGTGCCAGTAGTATAGATGAGGCCGGGGAGCTGTTTTTT. Supplemented by reference TRBV19 and TRBJ2-2, the full variable domain reads DGGITQSPKYLFRKEGQNVTLSCEQNLNHDAMYWYRQDPGQGLRLIYYSQIVNDFQKGDIAEGYSVSREKKESFPLTVTSAQKNPTAFYLCASSIDEAGELFFGEGSRLTVL.

V usage is TRBV28 and J usage is TRBJ2-6; D possibly corresponds to TRBD1 (6 bases). Germline-derived CDR1 and CDR2 are MDHEN and SYDVKM. The CDR3 runs to 16 residues. V was clipped by 5 bases and J by 1 base, with 12 bases between them. In DNA, the CDR3 is TGTGCCAGCAGTGTACCCACAGGGTCTGGGGCCAACGTCCTGACTTTC. It codes for CASSVPTGSGANVLTF.

The rearrangement joins TRBV3-1 (or the pseudogene TRBV3-2) to TRBJ1-5, with unresolved D. Trimming left V 6 bases short and J 0 bases short, with 12 bases between. Per the germline V gene, CDR1 is LGHDT and CDR2 is YNNKEL (reference sequence). This CDR3 has 15 amino acids. As DNA, the CDR3 is TGTGCCAGCAGTCCCGACACTCTTAGCAATCAGCCCCAGCATTTT. Its protein is CASSPDTLSNQPQHF.

This chain connects TRBV18 to TRBJ2-3; D ambiguous. The CDR3 runs to 13 residues. The V and J ends lost 2 bases and 5 bases respectively, with 8 bases between them. The V gene's germline CDR1 is KGHSH and CDR2 LQKENI. The CDR3 sequence: CASSPDYQDTQYF. CDR3 DNA: TGTGCCAGCTCACCAGATTATCAAGATACGCAGTATTTT.

This chain uses TRBV12-3 or TRBV12-4 with TRBJ2-1, with TRBD2 matching over 7 bases. Trimming cost V 4 bases and J 7 bases; bases outside gene matches: 4. The CDR3 has 13 amino acids. In DNA, the CDR3 is TGTGCCAGCAGTTGGACTAGGCGGAATGAGCAGTTCTTC. It translates to CASSWTRRNEQFF.

The J gene is TRBJ1-5, the V gene TRBV2, with TRBD1 identical over 11 bases. The CDR3 totals 15 residues. Trimming cost V 5 bases and J 4 bases; bases outside gene matches: 4. In germline, CDR1 is SNHLY, CDR2 FYNNEI. For the CDR3, the DNA is TGTGCCAGCAGTACTGGACAGGGGGCGAATCAGCCCCAGCATTTT. This codes for CASSTGQGANQPQHF.

The chain couples TRBV12-3 or TRBV12-4 to TRBJ1-1; D not certain. The V end was cut by 7 bases, the J end by 4 bases, with 10 bases between. CDR3 length equals 12 residues. The CDR3 DNA reads as TGTGCCAGCACCTACTCGGGCACTGAAGCTTTCTTT. Translated, it gives CASTYSGTEAFF.